This T cell receptor beta chain was identified in a study of cytotoxic CD8 clonotypes in ibrutinib-treated CLL. Comments on this clone: Its cognate antigen is unknown.

The method was immunoSEQ multiplex PCR; TCRdb's version includes in-frame clones alone and lacks a portion of them. The table shows about 200,000 clones, with roughly 72% occurring only once. General study points: Before falling back toward baseline at progression, clonality had risen at the time of ibrutinib response.

The CDR3 totals 14 residues. Germline V gene data show CDR1 as LNHDA and CDR2 as SQIVND (reference sequence). Between the trimmed V and J ends, which lost 2 bases and 5 bases, there was a span of 12 bases. Sequencing used PBMCs, obtained after 24 months of ibrutinib treatment. The chain uses TRBV19 and TRBJ2-5; D may be TRBD1 or TRBD2 (6 bases each). This TCR derives from a human donor with chronic lymphocytic leukemia. The CDR3 is CASSISHGGETQYF. The CDR3 nucleotides are TGTGCCAGTAGTATATCTCACGGGGGCGAGACCCAGTACTTC.